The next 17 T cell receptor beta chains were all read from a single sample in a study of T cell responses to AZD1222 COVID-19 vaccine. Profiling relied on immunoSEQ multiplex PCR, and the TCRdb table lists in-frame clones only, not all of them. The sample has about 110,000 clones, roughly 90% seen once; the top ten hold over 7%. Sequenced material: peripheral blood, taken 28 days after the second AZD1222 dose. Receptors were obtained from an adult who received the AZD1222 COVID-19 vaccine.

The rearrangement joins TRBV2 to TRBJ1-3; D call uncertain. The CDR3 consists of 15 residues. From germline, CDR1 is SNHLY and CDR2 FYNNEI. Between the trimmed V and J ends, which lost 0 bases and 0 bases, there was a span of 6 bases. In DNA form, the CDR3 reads TGTGCCAGCAGTGAAGCGCAAAGCTCTGGAAACACCATATATTTT. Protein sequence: CASSEAQSSGNTIYF. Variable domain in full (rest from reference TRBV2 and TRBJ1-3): EPEVTQTPSHQVTQMGQEVILRCVPISNHLYFYWYRQILGQKVEFLVSFYNNEISEKSEIFDDQFSVERPDGSNFTLKIRSTKLEDSAMYFCASSEAQSSGNTIYFGEGSWLTVV.

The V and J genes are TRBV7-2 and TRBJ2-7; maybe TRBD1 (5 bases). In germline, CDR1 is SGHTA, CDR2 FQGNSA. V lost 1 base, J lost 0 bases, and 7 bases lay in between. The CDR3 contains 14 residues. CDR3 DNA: TGTGCCAGCAGCTTAGGGGGCGGCTCCTACGAGCAGTACTTC. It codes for CASSLGGGSYEQYF.

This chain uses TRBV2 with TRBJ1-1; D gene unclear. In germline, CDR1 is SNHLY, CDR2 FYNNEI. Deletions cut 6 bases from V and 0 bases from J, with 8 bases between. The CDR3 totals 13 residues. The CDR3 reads CASSVQLNTEAFF. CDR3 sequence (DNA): TGTGCCAGCAGCGTCCAGTTGAACACTGAAGCTTTCTTT. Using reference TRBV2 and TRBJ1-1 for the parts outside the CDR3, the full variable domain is EPEVTQTPSHQVTQMGQEVILRCVPISNHLYFYWYRQILGQKVEFLVSFYNNEISEKSEIFDDQFSVERPDGSNFTLKIRSTKLEDSAMYFCASSVQLNTEAFFGQGTRLTVV.

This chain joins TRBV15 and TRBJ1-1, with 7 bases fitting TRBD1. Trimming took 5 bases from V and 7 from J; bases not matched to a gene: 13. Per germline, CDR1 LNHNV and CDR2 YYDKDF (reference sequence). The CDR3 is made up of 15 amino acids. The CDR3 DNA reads TGTGCCACCAGCGAGTCGGACAGGCGGAAGGGTGAAGCTTTCTTT. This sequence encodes CATSESDRRKGEAFF.

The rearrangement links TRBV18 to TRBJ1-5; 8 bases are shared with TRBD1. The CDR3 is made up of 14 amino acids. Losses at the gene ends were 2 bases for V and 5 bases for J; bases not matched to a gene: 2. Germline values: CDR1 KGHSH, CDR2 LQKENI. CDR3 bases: TGTGCCAGCTCACCAAGGACAGGGTATCAGCCCCAGCATTTT. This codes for CASSPRTGYQPQHF. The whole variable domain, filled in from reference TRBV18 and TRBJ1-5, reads NAGVMQNPRHLVRRRGQEARLRCSPMKGHSHVYWYRQLPEEGLKFMVYLQKENIIDESGMPKERFSAEFPKEGPSILRIQQVVRGDSAAYFCASSPRTGYQPQHFGDGTRLSIL.

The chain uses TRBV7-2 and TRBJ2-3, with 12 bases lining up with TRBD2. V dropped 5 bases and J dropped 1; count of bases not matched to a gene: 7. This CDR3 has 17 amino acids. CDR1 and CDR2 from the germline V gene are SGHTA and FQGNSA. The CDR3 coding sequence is TGTGCCAGCAGCCCCGGGACTAGCGGGTTCCGCACAGATACGCAGTATTTT. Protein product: CASSPGTSGFRTDTQYF.

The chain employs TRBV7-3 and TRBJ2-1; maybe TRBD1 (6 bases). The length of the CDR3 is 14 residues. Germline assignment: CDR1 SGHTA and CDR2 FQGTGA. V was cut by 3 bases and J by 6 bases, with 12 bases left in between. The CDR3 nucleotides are TGTGCCAGCAGCTTGTCTTGGACAGTCAATGAGCAGTTCTTC. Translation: CASSLSWTVNEQFF.

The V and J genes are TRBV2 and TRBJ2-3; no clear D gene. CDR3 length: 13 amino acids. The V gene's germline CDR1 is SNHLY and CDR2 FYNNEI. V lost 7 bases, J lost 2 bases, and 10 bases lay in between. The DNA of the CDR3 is TGTGCCAGCAAGAGTCAGCTCACAGATACGCAGTATTTT. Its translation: CASKSQLTDTQYF.

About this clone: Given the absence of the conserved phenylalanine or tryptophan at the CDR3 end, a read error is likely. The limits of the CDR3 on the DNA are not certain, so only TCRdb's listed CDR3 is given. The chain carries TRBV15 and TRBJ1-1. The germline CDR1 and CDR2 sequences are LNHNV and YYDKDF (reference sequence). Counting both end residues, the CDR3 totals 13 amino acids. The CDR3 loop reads CATSRDVVGGQII.

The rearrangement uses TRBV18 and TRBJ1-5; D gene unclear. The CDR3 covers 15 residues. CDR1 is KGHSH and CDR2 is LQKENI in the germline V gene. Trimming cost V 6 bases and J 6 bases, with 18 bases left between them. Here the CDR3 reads CASSPGGVPTQPQHF. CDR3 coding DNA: TGTGCCAGCTCGCCCGGCGGCGTACCTACTCAGCCCCAGCATTTT.

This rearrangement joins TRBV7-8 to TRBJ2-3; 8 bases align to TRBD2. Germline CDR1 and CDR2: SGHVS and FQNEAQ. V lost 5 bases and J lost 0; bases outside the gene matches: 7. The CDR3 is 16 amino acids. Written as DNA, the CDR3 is TGTGCCAGCAGCGCTCTAGCGGGTACCAGCACAGATACGCAGTATTTT. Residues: CASSALAGTSTDTQYF.

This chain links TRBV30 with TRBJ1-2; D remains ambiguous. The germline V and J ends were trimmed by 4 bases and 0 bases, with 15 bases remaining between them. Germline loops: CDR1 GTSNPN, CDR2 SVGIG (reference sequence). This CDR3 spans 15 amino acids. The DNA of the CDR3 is TGTGCCTGGACCCTCGGCGGGCTGACTAACTATGGCTACACCTTC. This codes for CAWTLGGLTNYGYTF.

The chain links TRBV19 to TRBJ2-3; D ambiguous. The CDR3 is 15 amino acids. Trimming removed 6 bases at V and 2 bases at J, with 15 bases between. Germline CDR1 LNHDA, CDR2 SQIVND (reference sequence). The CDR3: CASRPFGPVTDTQYF. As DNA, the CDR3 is TGTGCCAGTAGGCCCTTCGGCCCCGTCACAGATACGCAGTATTTT.

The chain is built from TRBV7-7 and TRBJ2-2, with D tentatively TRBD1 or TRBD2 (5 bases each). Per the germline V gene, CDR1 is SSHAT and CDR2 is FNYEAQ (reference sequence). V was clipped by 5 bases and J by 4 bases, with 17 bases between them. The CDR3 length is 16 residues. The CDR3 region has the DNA TGTGCCAGCAGCCCCGCTGGACTTGGGGGCACCGGGGAGCTGTTTTTT. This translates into CASSPAGLGGTGELFF.

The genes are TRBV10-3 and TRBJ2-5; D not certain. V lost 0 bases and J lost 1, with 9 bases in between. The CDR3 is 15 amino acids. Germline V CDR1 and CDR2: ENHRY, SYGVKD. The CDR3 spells CAISESGGSQETQYF. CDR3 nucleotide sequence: TGTGCCATCAGTGAGTCTGGCGGAAGCCAAGAGACCCAGTACTTC.

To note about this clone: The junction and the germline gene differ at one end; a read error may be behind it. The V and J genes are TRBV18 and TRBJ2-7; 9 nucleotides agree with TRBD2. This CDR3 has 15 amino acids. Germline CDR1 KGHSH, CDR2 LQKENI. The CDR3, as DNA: TGTGCCAGCTCACCCCGACTAGCGGATTCCTCCGAGCAGTACTTC. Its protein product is CASSPRLADSSEQYF.

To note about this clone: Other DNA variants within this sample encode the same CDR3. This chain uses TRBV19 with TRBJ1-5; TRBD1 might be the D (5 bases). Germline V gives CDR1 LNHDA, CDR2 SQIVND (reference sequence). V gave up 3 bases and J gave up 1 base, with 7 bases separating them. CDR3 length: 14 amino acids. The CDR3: CASSMGVSNQPQHF. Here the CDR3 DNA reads TGTGCCAGTAGTATGGGGGTCAGCAATCAGCCCCAGCATTTT.